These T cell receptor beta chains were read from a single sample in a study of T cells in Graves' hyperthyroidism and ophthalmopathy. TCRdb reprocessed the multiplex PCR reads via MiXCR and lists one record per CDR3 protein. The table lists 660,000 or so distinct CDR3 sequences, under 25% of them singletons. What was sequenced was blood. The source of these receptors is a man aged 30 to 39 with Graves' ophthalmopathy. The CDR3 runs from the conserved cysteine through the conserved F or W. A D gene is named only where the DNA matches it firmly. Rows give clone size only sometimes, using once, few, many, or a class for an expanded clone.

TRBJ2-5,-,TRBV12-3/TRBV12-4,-,CASSLGGGRKETQYF,TGTGCCAGCAGTTTAGGTGGAGGGAGAAAAGAGACCCAGTACTTC
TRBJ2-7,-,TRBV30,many,CAWSVPPLEQYF,TGTGCCTGGAGTGTTCCCCCCTTGGAGCAGTACTTC
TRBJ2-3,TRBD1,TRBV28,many,CASSPPDRVTDTQYF,TGTGCCAGCAGTCCTCCAGACAGGGTAACAGATACGCAGTATTTT
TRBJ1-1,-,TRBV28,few,CASWSDPNTEAFF,TGTGCCTCCTGGTCCGACCCGAACACTGAAGCTTTCTTT
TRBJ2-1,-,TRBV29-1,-,CSVELPSYNEQFF,TGCAGCGTTGAACTCCCCTCCTACAATGAGCAGTTCTTC
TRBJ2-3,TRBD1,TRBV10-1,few,CASSESGQSPSDTQYF,TGCGCCAGCAGTGAGTCGGGACAGTCCCCGTCAGATACGCAGTATTTT
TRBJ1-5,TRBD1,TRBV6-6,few,CASSYSDRGGQHF,TGTGCCAGCAGTTACTCGGACAGGGGAGGCCAGCATTTT
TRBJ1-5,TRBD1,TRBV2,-,CASRGTGWGSQPQHF,TGTGCCAGCAGGGGGACAGGGTGGGGTTCGCAGCCCCAGCATTTT
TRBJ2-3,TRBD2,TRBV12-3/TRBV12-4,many,CASSPQLAADTQYF,TGTGCCAGCAGTCCTCAACTAGCGGCAGATACGCAGTATTTT
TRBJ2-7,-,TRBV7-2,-,CASSLEERYEQYF,TGTGCCAGCAGCTTAGAGGAGAGGTACGAGCAGTACTTC
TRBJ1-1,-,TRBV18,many,CASSPNNNRYTEAFF,TGTGCCAGCTCACCAAATAATAACCGGTACACTGAAGCTTTCTTT
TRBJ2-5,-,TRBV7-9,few,CAGGTDEYQETQYF,TGTGCAGGGGGGACAGACGAGTACCAAGAGACCCAGTACTTC
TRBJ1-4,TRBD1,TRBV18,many,CASSPTGVDEKLFF,TGTGCCAGCTCACCGACAGGGGTGGATGAAAAACTGTTTTTT
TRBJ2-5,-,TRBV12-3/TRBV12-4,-,CASSPGGPLETQYF,TGTGCCAGCAGTCCAGGGGGGCCGTTAGAGACCCAGTACTTC
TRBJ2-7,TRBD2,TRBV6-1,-,CASSGLAGGMGYEQYF,TGTGCCAGCTCGGGGCTAGCGGGAGGTATGGGCTACGAGCAGTACTTC
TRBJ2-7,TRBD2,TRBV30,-,CAGSGRAAGQYF,TGTGCCGGTAGCGGGAGGGCCGCAGGGCAGTACTTC
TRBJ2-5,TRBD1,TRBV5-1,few,CASSIRDRRYQETQYF,TGCGCCAGCAGCATCCGGGACAGGAGGTACCAAGAGACCCAGTACTTC
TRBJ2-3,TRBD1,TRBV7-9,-,CASSSSSGTGRDTQYF,TGTGCCAGCAGCTCATCCTCCGGGACAGGGAGGGATACGCAGTATTTT
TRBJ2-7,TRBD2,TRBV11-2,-,CASSFPSGSSYEQYF,TGTGCCAGCAGCTTTCCGAGCGGGAGCTCCTACGAGCAGTACTTC
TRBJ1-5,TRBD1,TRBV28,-,CASSLAAGGGALRSNQPQHF,TGTGCCAGCAGTTTAGCCGCGGGAGGGGGCGCTCTTAGGAGCAATCAGCCCCAGCATTTT
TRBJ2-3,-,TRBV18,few,CASSPIRASTDTQYF,TGTGCCAGCTCACCAATAAGAGCGAGCACAGATACGCAGTATTTT
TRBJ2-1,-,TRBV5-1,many,CASNLAARSYNEQFF,TGCGCCAGCAATTTAGCGGCCCGCTCCTACAATGAGCAGTTCTTC
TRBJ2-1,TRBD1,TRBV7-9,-,CASSLARDRGHEQFF,TGTGCCAGCAGCTTAGCCCGGGACAGGGGACATGAGCAGTTCTTC
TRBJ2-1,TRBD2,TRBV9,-,CASSVGGGGDTTYNEQFF,TGTGCCAGCAGCGTAGGGGGGGGAGGGGATACTACCTACAATGAGCAGTTCTTC
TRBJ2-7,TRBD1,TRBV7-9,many,CASSSSRDSYEQYF,TGTGCCAGCAGCTCTTCCCGGGACAGTTACGAGCAGTACTTC
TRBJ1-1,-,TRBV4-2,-,CASSQARGAPEAFF,TGTGCCAGCAGCCAAGCTCGGGGGGCCCCTGAAGCTTTCTTT
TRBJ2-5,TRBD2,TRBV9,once,CASSVALASETQYF,TGTGCCAGCAGCGTAGCACTAGCGTCGGAGACCCAGTACTTC
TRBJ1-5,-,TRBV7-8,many,CASSSIRERNQPQHF,TGTGCCAGCAGCTCAATCAGGGAACGCAATCAGCCCCAGCATTTT
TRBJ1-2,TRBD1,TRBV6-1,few,CASSGVQGAYYGYTF,TGTGCCAGCAGTGGGGTACAGGGGGCTTACTATGGCTACACCTTC
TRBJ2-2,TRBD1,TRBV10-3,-,CAIRTTGGVPNTGELFF,TGTGCCATCAGGACAACAGGGGGCGTTCCGAACACCGGGGAGCTGTTTTTT
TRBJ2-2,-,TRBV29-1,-,CSVGQGIAGELFF,TGCAGCGTTGGCCAGGGGATTGCCGGGGAGCTGTTTTTT
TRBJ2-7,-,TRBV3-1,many,CASSQGSSYEQYF,TGTGCCAGCAGCCAAGGTAGCTCCTACGAGCAGTACTTC
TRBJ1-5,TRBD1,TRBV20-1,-,CSARIQGASNQPQHF,TGCAGTGCTAGGATACAGGGGGCGAGCAATCAGCCCCAGCATTTT
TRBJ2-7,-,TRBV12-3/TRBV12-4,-,CASRGDREGHKQYF,TGTGCCAGCAGGGGAGACAGGGAGGGACACAAGCAGTACTTC
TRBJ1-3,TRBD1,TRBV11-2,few,CASSLIAGTGGGGGGNTIYF,TGTGCCAGCAGCTTAATCGCCGGTACAGGGGGCGGAGGAGGAGGAAACACCATATATTTT
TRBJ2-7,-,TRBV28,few,CASSYSTGSYEQYF,TGTGCCAGCAGTTACTCGACAGGTTCCTACGAGCAGTACTTC
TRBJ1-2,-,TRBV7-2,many,CASSFSRQGYTF,TGTGCCAGCAGCTTTTCAAGACAGGGCTACACCTTC
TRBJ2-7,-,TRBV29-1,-,CSVGWTIDYEQYF,TGCAGCGTCGGTTGGACTATCGACTACGAGCAGTACTTC
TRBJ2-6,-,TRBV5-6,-,CASSETTGANVLTF,TGTGCCAGCAGCGAAACTACTGGGGCCAACGTCCTGACTTTC
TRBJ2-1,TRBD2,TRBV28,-,CASTPPQGLAGEGYNEQFF,TGTGCCAGCACCCCCCCCCAGGGACTAGCGGGAGAAGGGTACAATGAGCAGTTCTTC
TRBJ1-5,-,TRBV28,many,CASSWQGNQPQHF,TGTGCCAGCAGTTGGCAGGGTAATCAGCCCCAGCATTTT
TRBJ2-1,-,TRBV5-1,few,CASSQDIRDPYNEQFF,TGCGCCAGCAGCCAAGATATCCGTGACCCCTACAATGAGCAGTTCTTC
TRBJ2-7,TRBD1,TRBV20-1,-,CSARGRETGGHEQYF,TGCAGTGCTAGAGGTAGAGAGACAGGGGGCCACGAGCAGTACTTC
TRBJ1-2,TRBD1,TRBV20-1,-,CSAEDRESYGYTF,TGCAGTGCTGAAGACAGGGAGAGCTATGGCTACACCTTC
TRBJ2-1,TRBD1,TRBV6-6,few,CASSYSAGGGNEQFF,TGTGCCAGCAGTTACTCGGCAGGGGGCGGAAATGAGCAGTTCTTC